This TCR beta chain was sequenced during a study of spatial heterogeneity in lung cancer. Regarding time point: sample taken at primary tumor resection. From tumor, nontumor lung or frozen PBMC, whole RNA was taken unsorted for sequencing. Samples were obtained from roughly 65 donors, all untreated early-stage non-small cell lung cancer patients. TCRdb recomputed calls from the 5' RACE reads with MiXCR, one row per CDR3 protein. Of 1,500 to 1,800 distinct CDR3 sequences listed, about half were seen once; the top ten hold over 30%. Per the germline V gene, CDR1 is SQVTM and CDR2 is ANQGSEA. The V end lost 3 bases, the J end lost 1 base, and 3 bases lay between the germline ends. The CDR3 spans 12 residues.

The clonotype comes from a female donor with early-stage non-small cell lung cancer. V usage is TRBV29-1 and J usage is TRBJ2-2; D is ambiguous. The material sequenced was PBMCs, taken at surgery. CDR3 in DNA: TGCAGCGTTGAGAGGAACACCGGGGAGCTGTTTTTT. Translating gives CSVERNTGELFF.